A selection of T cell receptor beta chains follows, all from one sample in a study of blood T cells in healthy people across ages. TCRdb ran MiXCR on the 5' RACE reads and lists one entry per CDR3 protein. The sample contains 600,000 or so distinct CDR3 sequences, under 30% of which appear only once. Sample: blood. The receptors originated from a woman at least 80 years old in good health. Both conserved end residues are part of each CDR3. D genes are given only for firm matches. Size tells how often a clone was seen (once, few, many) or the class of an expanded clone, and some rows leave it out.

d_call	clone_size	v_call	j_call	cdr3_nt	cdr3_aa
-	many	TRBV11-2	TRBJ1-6	TGTGCCAGCAGCCGACTCAGGTTTAGTTCACCCCTCCACTTT	CASSRLRFSSPLHF
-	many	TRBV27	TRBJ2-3	TGTGCCAGCAGTTTAGGGCAGGGCCCACGCACAGATACGCAGTATTTT	CASSLGQGPRTDTQYF
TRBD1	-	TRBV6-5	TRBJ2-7	TGTGCCAGCCGAACTGCTGACAGGGCCGTTGGTGAGCAGTACTTC	CASRTADRAVGEQYF
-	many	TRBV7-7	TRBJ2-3	TGTGCTAGCAGCCCAGGGGGGACCACAGATACGCAGTATTTT	CASSPGGTTDTQYF
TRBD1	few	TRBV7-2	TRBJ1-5	TGTGCCAGCAGCGCAAGACAGGGGGGTCAGCCCCAGCATTTT	CASSARQGGQPQHF
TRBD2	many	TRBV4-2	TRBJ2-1	TGTGCCAGCAGCCAAGACCCCGGGGGTAGCGGGGACAATGAGCAGTTCTTC	CASSQDPGGSGDNEQFF
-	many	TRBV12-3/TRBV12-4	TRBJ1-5	TGTGCCAGCAGCCAAGGGGACCGTAATCAGCCCCAGCATTTT	CASSQGDRNQPQHF
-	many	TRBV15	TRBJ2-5	TGTGCCACCAGCAGAGCCCAAGAGACCCAGTACTTC	CATSRAQETQYF
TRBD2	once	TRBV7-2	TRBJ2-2	TGTGCCAGCAGCTTAGAACTAGCGGACAGGGAGCTGTTTTTT	CASSLELADRELFF
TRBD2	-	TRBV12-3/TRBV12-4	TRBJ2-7	TGTGCCAGCAGTCCGACTAGCGGCCAGAGCTCCTACGAGCAGTACTTC	CASSPTSGQSSYEQYF
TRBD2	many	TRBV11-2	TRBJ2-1	TGTGCCAGCAGCTTGGGACAGCGGGGGGGTGAGCAGTTCTTC	CASSLGQRGGEQFF
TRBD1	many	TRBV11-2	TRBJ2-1	TGTGCCAGCAGCTTATCTCGACAGGGCGAGCAGTTCTTC	CASSLSRQGEQFF
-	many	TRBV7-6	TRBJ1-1	TGTGCCAGCAGTATGGTCGGTAGGGGCCGGAACACTGAAGCTTTCTTT	CASSMVGRGRNTEAFF
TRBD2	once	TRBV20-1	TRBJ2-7	TGCAGTGCTAGTGAGGGAGGGGACGAGCAGTACTTC	CSASEGGDEQYF